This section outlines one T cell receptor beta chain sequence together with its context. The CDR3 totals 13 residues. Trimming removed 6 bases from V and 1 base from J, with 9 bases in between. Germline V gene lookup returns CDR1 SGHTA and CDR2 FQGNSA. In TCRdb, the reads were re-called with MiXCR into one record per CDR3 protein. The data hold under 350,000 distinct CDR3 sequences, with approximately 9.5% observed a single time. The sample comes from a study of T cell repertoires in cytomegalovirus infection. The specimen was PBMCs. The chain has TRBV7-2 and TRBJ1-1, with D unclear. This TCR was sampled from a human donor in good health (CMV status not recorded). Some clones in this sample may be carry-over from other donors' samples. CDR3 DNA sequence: TGTGCCAGCAGGCCTCCCTCGAACACTGAAGCTTTCTTT. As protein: CASRPPSNTEAFF. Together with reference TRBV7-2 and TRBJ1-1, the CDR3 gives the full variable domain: GAGVSQSPSNKVTEKGKDVELRCDPISGHTALYWYRQSLGQGLEFLIYFQGNSAPDKSGLPSDRFSAERTGGSVSTLTIQRTQQEDSAVYLCASRPPSNTEAFFGQGTRLTVV.